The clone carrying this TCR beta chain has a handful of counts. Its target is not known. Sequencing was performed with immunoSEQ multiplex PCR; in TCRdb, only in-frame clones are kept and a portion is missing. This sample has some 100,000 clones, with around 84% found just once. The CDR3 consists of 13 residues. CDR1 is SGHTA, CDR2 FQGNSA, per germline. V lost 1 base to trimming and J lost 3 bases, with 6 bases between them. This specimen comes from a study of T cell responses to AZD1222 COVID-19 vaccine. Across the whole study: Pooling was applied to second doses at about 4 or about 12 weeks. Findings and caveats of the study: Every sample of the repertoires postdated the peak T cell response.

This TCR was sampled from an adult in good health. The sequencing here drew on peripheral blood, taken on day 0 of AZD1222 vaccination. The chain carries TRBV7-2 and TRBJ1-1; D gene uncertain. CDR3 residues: CASSLGGHTEAFF. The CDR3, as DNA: TGTGCCAGCAGCTTAGGTGGGCACACTGAAGCTTTCTTT.